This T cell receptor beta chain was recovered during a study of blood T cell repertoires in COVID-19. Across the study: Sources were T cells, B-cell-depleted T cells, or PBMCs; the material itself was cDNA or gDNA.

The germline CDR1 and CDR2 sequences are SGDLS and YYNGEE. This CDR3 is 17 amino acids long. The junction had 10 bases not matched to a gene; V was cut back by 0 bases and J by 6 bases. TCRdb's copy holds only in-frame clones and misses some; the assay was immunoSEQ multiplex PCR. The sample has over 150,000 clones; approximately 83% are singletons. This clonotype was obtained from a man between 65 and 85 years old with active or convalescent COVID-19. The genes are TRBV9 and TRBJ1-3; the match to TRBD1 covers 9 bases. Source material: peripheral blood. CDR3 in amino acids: CASSVGGTGRKQNTIYF. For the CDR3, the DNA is TGTGCCAGCAGCGTAGGGGGGACAGGGAGGAAGCAAAACACCATATATTTT.